This entry concerns a single T cell receptor (beta chain). The sample comes from a study of beta chain features in type 1 diabetes. Reverse transcribing all isolated RNA meant expressed TCRB transcripts were sequenced. TCRdb keeps only in-frame clones here, not all; method: immunoSEQ multiplex PCR. The sample includes hundreds of thousands of clones, around 28% of them seen just once. V gave up 0 bases and J gave up 3 bases, with 6 bases separating them. The germline V gene has CDR1 GTSNPN and CDR2 SVGIG (reference sequence). This CDR3 comprises 12 residues. This chain joins TRBV30 and TRBJ2-7; D unclear. Sequenced material: naive CD4+ T cells from blood. The origin of this receptor is a man aged 18 to 29 in good health. The chain's CDR3 is CAWSVVYYEQYF. CDR3 nucleotide sequence: TGTGCCTGGAGTGTGGTGTACTACGAGCAGTACTTC.